A single sample gave rise to the 24 T cell receptor beta chains below, sequenced in a study of early T cells in non-severe SARS-CoV-2 infection. In TCRdb, the 5' RACE reads were re-called with MiXCR into one record per CDR3 protein. This sample has some 45,000 distinct CDR3 sequences; about 4.1% occur once, and the top ten carry under 6.5%. The sample taken for sequencing was whole blood. The receptors shown here come from an adult who was a healthcare worker with PCR-confirmed SARS-CoV-2 infection or an uninfected control (not recorded which).

The sample holds many counts of this clonotype. The chain joins TRBV7-8 to TRBJ2-7, with a weak D call TRBD1 (5 bases). Germline V CDR1 and CDR2: SGHVS, FQNEAQ. The CDR3 length is 15 residues. Trimming stripped 1 base from V and 3 bases from J, with 13 bases between. This CDR3 is CASSLESGYYYEQYF. DNA of the CDR3: TGTGCCAGCAGCTTAGAGTCAGGGTATTACTACGAGCAGTACTTC.

The gene calls are TRBV2 and TRBJ1-1; perhaps TRBD1 as D (5 bases). Germline CDR1 and CDR2: SNHLY and FYNNEI. This CDR3 spans 14 amino acids. V lost 3 bases and J lost 0, with 8 bases in between. Here the CDR3 DNA reads TGTGCCAGCAGTGATGGGACGCTGAACACTGAAGCTTTCTTT. This codes for CASSDGTLNTEAFF.

This clonotype has at least ten counts. The gene calls are TRBV6-1 and TRBJ1-3; no firm D call. The V gene lost 6 bases and the J gene lost 4 bases, with 10 bases spanning the gap. CDR3 length: 13 residues. CDR1 is MNHNS and CDR2 is SASEGT in the germline V gene. CDR3 sequence reads: CASRGQLGNTIYF. As DNA, the CDR3 is TGTGCCAGCAGAGGGCAGCTAGGAAACACCATATATTTT.

This clonotype was observed at least ten times. The chain combines TRBV19 with TRBJ2-1; D is undetermined. Germline V gene lookup returns CDR1 LNHDA and CDR2 SQIVND (reference sequence). The CDR3 sequence is 12 residues long. The V end was cut by 6 bases, the J end by 7 bases, with 10 bases between. CDR3 protein: CASRGQGNEQFF. In nucleotides, the CDR3 is TGTGCCAGTAGGGGTCAAGGAAATGAGCAGTTCTTC.

This chain links TRBV29-1 with TRBJ2-3; possible D gene TRBD1, 5 bases. CDR3 size: 13 residues. CDR1 is SQVTM and CDR2 is ANQGSEA in the germline V gene. V lost 4 bases and J 4 bases, leaving 12 bases between the germline ends. CDR3 amino acids: CSVAPVGPDTQYF. The CDR3 nucleotides are TGCAGCGTTGCACCTGTGGGGCCAGATACGCAGTATTTT.

The rearrangement links TRBV2 to TRBJ2-6, with D possibly called TRBD1 or TRBD2 (5 bases each). Germline loops: CDR1 SNHLY, CDR2 FYNNEI. The V and J ends lost 5 bases and 1 base respectively, with 12 bases between them. CDR3 length: 16 amino acids. CDR3 residues: CASSPGRFSGANVLTF. In nucleotides, the CDR3 is TGTGCCAGCAGTCCGGGACGTTTTTCTGGGGCCAACGTCCTGACTTTC. Combining the CDR3 with reference TRBV2 and TRBJ2-6 gives the whole variable domain EPEVTQTPSHQVTQMGQEVILRCVPISNHLYFYWYRQILGQKVEFLVSFYNNEISEKSEIFDDQFSVERPDGSNFTLKIRSTKLEDSAMYFCASSPGRFSGANVLTFGAGSRLTVL.

This clonotype was detected many times. The rearrangement joins TRBV29-1 to TRBJ2-3; D might be TRBD2 (7 bases). The CDR3 spans 14 residues. Germline CDR1 reads SQVTM; CDR2 reads ANQGSEA. The V gene lost 6 bases and the J gene lost 4 bases, with 17 bases spanning the gap. The CDR3 coding sequence is TGCAGCGTGGGCCGGGGGGCGCAGCCAGATACGCAGTATTTT. Encoded protein: CSVGRGAQPDTQYF.

The table lists this clonotype with many counts. V and J are TRBV4-3 and TRBJ2-2; 13 nucleotides match TRBD2. Germline V lookup: CDR1 LGHNA, CDR2 YSLEER. The CDR3 covers 15 residues. Trimming cost V 5 bases and J 8 bases; bases outside gene matches: 5. CDR3 amino acids: CASSDGTSGEGELFF. The CDR3 nucleotides are TGCGCCAGCAGCGACGGGACTAGCGGGGAGGGGGAGCTGTTTTTT.

This clonotype was counted at least ten times. This chain uses TRBV5-4 with TRBJ2-1, with TRBD2 matching over 8 bases. The germline V gene encodes CDR1 SGHNT and CDR2 YYREEE (reference sequence). CDR3 length equals 12 residues. With V trimmed by 1 base and J by 10 bases, 1 base remained unmatched. The CDR3 here is CASSLSSGEQFF. The CDR3 region has the DNA TGTGCCAGCAGCTTGTCTAGCGGGGAGCAGTTCTTC.

This clonotype was found many times. The V call is TRBV7-9, the J call TRBJ1-6, with a weak D call TRBD1 (5 bases). V shed 5 bases and J shed 5 bases, with 16 bases lying between them. Germline CDR1 and CDR2: SEHNR and FQNEAQ (reference sequence). The CDR3 covers 16 residues. In nucleotides, the CDR3 is TGTGCCAGCAGCCATGGGGGGTCCGGAAATAATTCACCCCTCCACTTT. Amino acid sequence: CASSHGGSGNNSPLHF.

This clonotype showed up many times. The J gene is TRBJ2-3, the V gene TRBV7-6; D not resolved. CDR1 and CDR2 (germline): SGHVS, FNYEAQ. V lost 1 base and J 6 bases, leaving 17 bases between the germline ends. CDR3 length: 16 amino acids. DNA for the CDR3: TGTGCCAGCAGCTTAGGAGGACCACTGATGGCGGATACGCAGTATTTT. Translation: CASSLGGPLMADTQYF.

This clonotype was observed at least ten times. The rearrangement links TRBV10-1 to TRBJ2-7; D tentatively fits TRBD1 or TRBD2 (5 bases each). The CDR3 contains 15 residues. Per germline, CDR1 WNHNN and CDR2 SYGVQD (reference sequence). Trimming removed 4 bases from V and 0 bases from J, with 13 bases in between. CDR3 nucleotide sequence: TGCGCCAGCAGTGTCGCCGGGACGGCCTCCTACGAGCAGTACTTC. Its translation is CASSVAGTASYEQYF.

This clonotype was seen a few times. The chain carries TRBV6-6 and TRBJ1-3; 7 bases map to TRBD1. Germline V gives CDR1 MNHNY, CDR2 SVGAGI (reference sequence). This CDR3 is 16 amino acids long. The ends lost 5 bases at V and 1 base at J; junction bases unmatched: 8. The CDR3 sequence: CASSHVQGKSGNTIYF. The CDR3 DNA sequence: TGTGCCAGCAGTCACGTACAGGGGAAATCTGGAAACACCATATATTTT.

This clonotype was observed at least ten times. This chain joins TRBV7-2 and TRBJ2-3; D is possibly TRBD1 (7 bases). Germline values: CDR1 SGHTA, CDR2 FQGNSA. This CDR3 contains 16 residues. Deletions cut 4 bases from V and 4 bases from J, with 18 bases between. The CDR3 DNA reads as TGTGCCAGCAGCTCCAGGAGAGGGGGCGGGGCAGATACGCAGTATTTT. This gives the protein CASSSRRGGGADTQYF.

This clonotype was seen repeatedly, ten times or more. The J gene is TRBJ1-5, the V gene TRBV29-1, with D possibly matching TRBD1 (6 bases). The V gene's germline CDR1 is SQVTM and CDR2 ANQGSEA. V lost 4 bases and J lost 0, with 7 bases in between. The CDR3 has 13 amino acids. The CDR3 region is CSVAGDSNQPQHF. Written as DNA, the CDR3 is TGCAGCGTTGCAGGGGATAGCAATCAGCCCCAGCATTTT. Based on the CDR3 plus reference TRBV29-1 and TRBJ1-5, the full variable domain is SAVISQKPSRDICQRGTSLTIQCQVDSQVTMMFWYRQQPGQSLTLIATANQGSEATYESGFVIDKFPISRPNLTFSTLTVSNMSPEDSSIYLCSVAGDSNQPQHFGDGTRLSIL.

This clonotype was seen many times. The chain combines TRBV2 with TRBJ2-3; 7 bases are shared with TRBD1. The CDR3 runs to 14 residues. Trimming cost V 7 bases and J 2 bases; bases outside gene matches: 6. Germline V gene sequence: CDR1 SNHLY, CDR2 FYNNEI. CDR3 loop: CASMVGTVTDTQYF. The CDR3 nucleotides are TGTGCCAGCATGGTGGGGACAGTCACAGATACGCAGTATTTT. The variable domain in full, completed from reference TRBV2 and TRBJ2-3, reads EPEVTQTPSHQVTQMGQEVILRCVPISNHLYFYWYRQILGQKVEFLVSFYNNEISEKSEIFDDQFSVERPDGSNFTLKIRSTKLEDSAMYFCASMVGTVTDTQYFGPGTRLTVL.

This clonotype was observed a few times. The CDR3 DNA sequence: TGCGCCAGCAGGGACGGCAGTAACTATGGCTACACCTTC. It translates to CASRDGSNYGYTF. This chain joins TRBV5-1 and TRBJ1-2; D is ambiguous. The CDR3 totals 13 residues. With 5 bases removed from V and 1 base from J, the gap between germline ends came to 9 bases. The V gene's germline CDR1 is SGHRS and CDR2 YFSETQ. The complete variable domain, with remaining parts taken from reference TRBV5-1 and TRBJ1-2, reads KAGVTQTPRYLIKTRGQQVTLSCSPISGHRSVSWYQQTPGQGLQFLFEYFSETQRNKGNFPGRFSGRQFSNSRSEMNVSTLELGDSALYLCASRDGSNYGYTFGSGTRLTVV.

The chain carries TRBV12-3 or TRBV12-4 and TRBJ2-7; unclear D gene. The CDR3 extends over 13 amino acids. V lost 1 base and J lost 3, with 7 bases in between. CDR3 DNA sequence: TGTGCCAGCAGTTTAGTTGAATACTACGAGCAGTACTTC. Translated: CASSLVEYYEQYF.

This clonotype was detected a few times. In DNA, the CDR3 is TGTGCCAGTAGTAGAGGGGCATTAAACACCGGGGAGCTGTTTTTT. Translated: CASSRGALNTGELFF. The chain is built from TRBV19 and TRBJ2-2; either TRBD1 or TRBD2 may fit D (5 bases each). V lost 4 bases and J 2 bases, leaving 11 bases between the germline ends. Per germline, CDR1 LNHDA and CDR2 SQIVND (reference sequence). The CDR3 totals 15 residues. The full variable domain, rest sourced from reference TRBV19 and TRBJ2-2, is DGGITQSPKYLFRKEGQNVTLSCEQNLNHDAMYWYRQDPGQGLRLIYYSQIVNDFQKGDIAEGYSVSREKKESFPLTVTSAQKNPTAFYLCASSRGALNTGELFFGEGSRLTVL.

This clonotype was observed at least ten times. V gene TRBV5-5 combines with J gene TRBJ1-1; no reliable D call. Germline CDR1 is SGHKS and CDR2 is YYEKEE (reference sequence). This CDR3 is built from 14 residues. Trimming pared 2 bases from V and 4 bases from J, leaving 12 bases between. The chain's CDR3 is CASSFAAAGTEAFF. DNA for the CDR3: TGTGCCAGCAGCTTTGCAGCCGCCGGCACTGAAGCTTTCTTT.

This clonotype was recorded many times. The chain uses TRBV10-2 and TRBJ1-5; D is undetermined. The germline V gene encodes CDR1 WSHSY and CDR2 SAAADI. This CDR3 has 13 residues. Trimming stripped 7 bases from V and 0 bases from J, with 7 bases between. The CDR3 DNA reads as TGCGCCAGCACTGGGGATAGCAATCAGCCCCAGCATTTT. Translating gives CASTGDSNQPQHF.

This clonotype occurred many times. V usage is TRBV5-1 and J usage is TRBJ2-3; 8 bases map to TRBD2. The CDR3 loop spans 16 amino acids. The germline CDR1 and CDR2 sequences are SGHRS and YFSETQ. Trimming took 0 bases from V and 4 from J; bases not matched to a gene: 7. CDR3 residues: CASSLEGLGGADTQYF. The CDR3 bases are TGCGCCAGCAGCTTGGAGGGACTAGGTGGGGCAGATACGCAGTATTTT.

This clonotype was seen only a few times. The chain recombines TRBV7-9 with TRBJ1-2; TRBD1 matches 8 bases. Germline V CDR1 and CDR2: SEHNR, FQNEAQ (reference sequence). The CDR3 consists of 17 residues. Trimming took 5 bases from V and 0 from J; bases not matched to a gene: 11. CDR3 residues: CASSPLTGDQPNYGYTF. The CDR3 DNA reads as TGTGCCAGCAGCCCACTGACAGGGGATCAACCTAACTATGGCTACACCTTC. Using reference TRBV7-9 and TRBJ1-2 for the parts outside the CDR3, the full variable domain is DTGVSQNPRHKITKRGQNVTFRCDPISEHNRLYWYRQTLGQGPEFLTYFQNEAQLEKSRLLSDRFSAERPKGSFSTLEIQRTEQGDSAMYLCASSPLTGDQPNYGYTFGSGTRLTVV.

This clonotype was found many times. The J gene is TRBJ2-4, the V gene TRBV3-1; the match to TRBD2 covers 7 bases. This CDR3 is built from 13 residues. Germline V CDR1 and CDR2: LGHDT, YNNKEL (reference sequence). The J segment lost 8 bases and the V segment lost 4 bases, leaving 5 bases of the junction unmatched. The CDR3 is CASSRGGSDIQYF. CDR3 bases: TGTGCCAGCAGCCGGGGGGGATCTGACATTCAGTACTTC.